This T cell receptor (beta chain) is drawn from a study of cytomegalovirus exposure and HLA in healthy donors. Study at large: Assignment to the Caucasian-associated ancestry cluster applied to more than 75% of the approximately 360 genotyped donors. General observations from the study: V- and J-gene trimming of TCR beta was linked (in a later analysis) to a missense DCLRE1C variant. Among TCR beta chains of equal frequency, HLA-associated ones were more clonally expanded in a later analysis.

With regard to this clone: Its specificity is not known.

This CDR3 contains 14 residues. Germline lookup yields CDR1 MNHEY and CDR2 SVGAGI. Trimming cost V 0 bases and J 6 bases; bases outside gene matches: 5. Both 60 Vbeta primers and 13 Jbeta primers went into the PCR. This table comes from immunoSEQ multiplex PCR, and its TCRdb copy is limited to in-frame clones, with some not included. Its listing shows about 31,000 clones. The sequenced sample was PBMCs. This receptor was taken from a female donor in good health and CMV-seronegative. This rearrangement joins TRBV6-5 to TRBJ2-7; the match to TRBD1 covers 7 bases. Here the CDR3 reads CASSYSGQDAEQYF. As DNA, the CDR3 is TGTGCCAGCAGTTACTCCGGACAGGACGCCGAGCAGTACTTC.